This T cell receptor (beta chain) derives from a study of OX40 agonist ivuxolimab in advanced cancers. Study summary: Patients with hepatocellular carcinoma, melanoma, renal cell or head and neck cancer made up the dose-escalation patients. Under the entry rules, prior anti-PD-1, anti-PD-L1 or anti-CTLA-4 therapy was allowed, and approximately 36% had some. The group had a mean age of approximately 60 years, ranged from about 20 to 79, and was roughly 83% male.

Germline loops: CDR1 ENHRY, CDR2 SYGVKD. The length of the CDR3 is 14 residues. V was pared by 7 bases and J by 4 bases, with 4 bases of the junction left unmatched. Method: immunoSEQ multiplex PCR; TCRdb's copy keeps in-frame clones and lacks some. The sample yields about 120,000 clones, around 93% seen once. The V gene is TRBV10-3, the J gene TRBJ1-3; 10 bases agree with TRBD1. The origin of this receptor is an adult with an advanced solid tumor such as melanoma, head and neck, liver or kidney cancer. The starting material was CD4+ or CD8+ T cells sorted from blood, obtained in a trial of the OX40 agonist ivuxolimab. This chain's CDR3 is CAIMGTGAGNTIYF. CDR3 DNA sequence: TGTGCCATCATGGGGACAGGGGCAGGAAACACCATATATTTT.